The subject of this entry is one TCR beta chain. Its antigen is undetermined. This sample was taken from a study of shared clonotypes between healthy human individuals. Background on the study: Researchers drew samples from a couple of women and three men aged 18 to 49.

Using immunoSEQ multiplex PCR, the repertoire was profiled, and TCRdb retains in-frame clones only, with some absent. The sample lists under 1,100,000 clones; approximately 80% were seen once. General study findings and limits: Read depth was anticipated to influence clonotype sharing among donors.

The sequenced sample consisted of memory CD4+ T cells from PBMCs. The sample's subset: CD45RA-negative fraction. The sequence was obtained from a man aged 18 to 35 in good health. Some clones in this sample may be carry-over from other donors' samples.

CDR3 coding DNA: TGCGCCAGCAGGGGGGAAGACTATGGCTACACCTTC. Its protein is CASRGEDYGYTF. This chain connects TRBV4-1 to TRBJ1-2, with D possibly being TRBD1 (5 bases). The CDR3 runs 12 residues. The germline V gene encodes CDR1 MGHRA and CDR2 YSYEKL. Between the trimmed V and J ends, which lost 6 bases and 3 bases, there was a span of 8 bases.